Following are 20 T cell receptor beta chains from one sample sequenced in a study of post-analysis software for immune sequencing data. These receptors are not linked to any known antigen. Tagging with unique molecular identifiers was a feature of the TCR beta cDNA libraries. Using its own MiXCR run on the PCR reads, TCRdb lists one record per CDR3 protein. The sample gives fewer than 850,000 distinct CDR3 sequences, 25% to 30% of which show up once; 0.56% is in the top ten. Findings of the study overall: Controls showed lower frequencies than patients for 5 or 6 TRBV segments, and TRBV5-6, TRBV5-1 and TRBV20-1 were among these.

The sample taken for sequencing was blood. Every receptor here comes from a girl aged 10 to 17 with multiple sclerosis.

Ten or more counts support this clonotype. V usage is TRBV10-3 and J usage is TRBJ2-7; the D gene is possibly TRBD2 (5 bases). The CDR3 has 13 residues. The germline gives CDR1 ENHRY, CDR2 SYGVKD. V was trimmed by 6 bases and J by 8 bases, leaving 17 bases between them. The CDR3 sequence is CAIRNQIRGQQYF. The CDR3 DNA sequence: TGTGCCATCAGAAACCAAATCCGGGGTCAGCAGTACTTC.

The V and J genes are TRBV7-2 and TRBJ1-2, with 7 positions matching TRBD1. With 5 bases clipped from V and 4 bases from J, the junction kept 4 bases outside the gene matches. The CDR3 covers 13 residues. Germline assignment: CDR1 SGHTA and CDR2 FQGNSA. The CDR3 coding sequence is TGTGCCAGCAGCAGCCGGGACAGCTATGGCTACACCTTC. Protein product: CASSSRDSYGYTF.

V usage is TRBV24-1 and J usage is TRBJ2-1, with D perhaps TRBD1 (5 bases). The ends were cut back, 5 bases at V and 0 bases at J, with 19 bases in the middle. The CDR3 totals 18 residues. Germline values: CDR1 KGHDR, CDR2 SFDVKD. This chain's CDR3 is CATSGSQNGQRSYNEQFF. In DNA, the CDR3 is TGTGCCACCAGTGGCAGTCAAAACGGACAACGCTCCTACAATGAGCAGTTCTTC.

This clonotype was observed a few times. V is TRBV9 and J is TRBJ2-3, with D perhaps TRBD2 (6 bases). The germline gives CDR1 SGDLS, CDR2 YYNGEE. The CDR3 sequence is 14 residues long. With 4 bases removed from V and 4 bases from J, the gap between germline ends came to 13 bases. CDR3 sequence (DNA): TGTGCCAGCAGCCTCCGGGACTTCCCAGATACGCAGTATTTT. It encodes CASSLRDFPDTQYF.

The chain joins TRBV11-2 to TRBJ2-3; tentative D call: TRBD2 (7 bases). Germline V gene data show CDR1 as SGHAT and CDR2 as FQNNGV. The CDR3 covers 15 residues. Trimming removed 4 bases at V and 6 bases at J, with 17 bases between. The CDR3 region has the DNA TGTGCCAGCAGCTCCCCTGGGAAGGGGGGGGATACGCAGTATTTT. Amino acids: CASSSPGKGGDTQYF.

The rearrangement joins TRBV13 to TRBJ2-7; 9 nucleotides match TRBD2. CDR3 length equals 18 residues. Germline values: CDR1 PRHDT, CDR2 FYEKMQ (reference sequence). With 1 base clipped from V and 5 bases from J, the junction kept 15 bases outside the gene matches. CDR3 region: CASSLEGETSGRPDEQYF. CDR3 DNA sequence: TGTGCCAGCAGCTTAGAGGGGGAGACTAGCGGACGCCCGGACGAGCAGTACTTC.

The chain links TRBV20-1 to TRBJ2-5; TRBD2 matches 12 bases. Germline V gene sequence: CDR1 DFQATT, CDR2 SNEGSKA (reference sequence). With V trimmed by 6 bases and J by 3 bases, 11 bases remained unmatched. This CDR3 is 16 amino acids long. The CDR3 coding sequence is TGCAGTGCAAATAGGGCTAGCGGGAGGGCCGAAGAGACCCAGTACTTC. This translates into CSANRASGRAEETQYF.

This clonotype was seen a handful of times. The CDR3 sequence is CSALSGFTNYGYTF. The CDR3 coding sequence is TGCAGCGCTTTGAGCGGTTTTACTAACTATGGCTACACCTTC. This sequence joins TRBV29-1 and TRBJ1-2, with D unclear. Germline V gene lookup returns CDR1 SQVTM and CDR2 ANQGSEA. Trimming left V 7 bases short and J 0 bases short, with 15 bases between. CDR3 length equals 14 residues.

This clonotype was seen only a few times. The chain employs TRBV12-3 or TRBV12-4 and TRBJ2-5, with D possibly matching TRBD1 (7 bases). The CDR3 has 15 amino acids. V dropped 5 bases and J dropped 5 bases, with 18 bases sitting between them. The CDR3 bases are TGTGCCAGCAGTCCCCTTCGGACAGGAGGGGAGACCCAGTACTTC. Its translation is CASSPLRTGGETQYF.

This clonotype was observed many times. The chain links TRBV27 to TRBJ1-2; possibly TRBD1 for D (5 bases). V was cut by 5 bases and J by 0 bases, with 10 bases left in between. CDR1 is MNHEY and CDR2 is SMNVEV in the germline V gene (reference sequence). The CDR3 consists of 14 residues. The CDR3 loop reads CASSVQGANYGYTF. DNA of the CDR3: TGTGCCAGCAGTGTTCAGGGAGCTAACTATGGCTACACCTTC.

This clonotype appeared a few times. The chain links TRBV10-3 to TRBJ2-5; D may correspond to TRBD1 or TRBD2 (6 bases each). This CDR3 comprises 14 residues. CDR1 and CDR2 from the germline V gene are ENHRY and SYGVKD. V lost 3 bases and J lost 5, with 13 bases in between. The CDR3 reads CAISEGGGGETQYF. DNA for the CDR3: TGTGCCATCAGTGAAGGGGGAGGAGGGGAGACCCAGTACTTC.

The genes are TRBV4-1 and TRBJ2-7; 8 bases are shared with TRBD2. The CDR3 contains 15 residues. The germline CDR1 and CDR2 sequences are MGHRA and YSYEKL. J gave up 3 bases and V 3 bases, and 7 bases lay outside the gene matches. Here the CDR3 reads CASSHPAGGGYEQYF. The CDR3 DNA is TGCGCCAGCAGCCACCCGGCGGGAGGAGGCTACGAGCAGTACTTC.

The J gene is TRBJ2-1, the V gene TRBV28; 9 bases are a match to TRBD2. Germline CDR1 MDHEN, CDR2 SYDVKM. CDR3 size: 16 residues. V dropped 4 bases and J dropped 4; count of bases not matched to a gene: 8. The CDR3 sequence: CASSSSSSGAYNEQFF. In DNA, the CDR3 is TGTGCCAGCAGTTCCTCCTCTAGCGGGGCGTACAATGAGCAGTTCTTC.

The chain is built from TRBV7-2 and TRBJ1-4, with D possibly TRBD1 on 5 matching bases. This CDR3 has 16 residues. Trimming took 1 base from V and 11 from J, leaving 20 bases between them. Germline V gene lookup returns CDR1 SGHTA and CDR2 FQGNSA. The CDR3 DNA reads as TGTGCCAGCAGCTTAGAAGGCCGCGCAGGGAGTGGGAAACTGTTTTTT. It is translated as CASSLEGRAGSGKLFF.

This clonotype came up a few times. The genes are TRBV20-1 and TRBJ2-1, with 11 bases fitting TRBD1. This CDR3 has 14 amino acids. V was pared by 5 bases and J by 7 bases, with 7 bases of the junction left unmatched. Germline loops: CDR1 DFQATT, CDR2 SNEGSKA (reference sequence). CDR3 bases: TGCAGTGCTCTGGACAGGGGGCTAAAGAATGAGCAGTTCTTC. Translated, it gives CSALDRGLKNEQFF.

This clonotype was detected a few times. The J gene is TRBJ2-3, the V gene TRBV10-3; no reliable D call. V lost 2 bases and J 1 base, leaving 10 bases between the germline ends. Per the germline V gene, CDR1 is ENHRY and CDR2 is SYGVKD. CDR3 length equals 15 residues. The CDR3 here is CAISEMAGRTDTQYF. Written as DNA, the CDR3 is TGTGCCATCAGTGAGATGGCCGGGCGCACAGATACGCAGTATTTT.

This clonotype was picked up a small number of times. The chain uses TRBV7-2 and TRBJ2-1, with D possibly being TRBD1 (5 bases). The CDR3 sequence is 13 residues long. In germline, CDR1 is SGHTA, CDR2 FQGNSA. V lost 7 bases and J lost 7, with 14 bases in between. DNA for the CDR3: TGTGCCAGCACCCCCCTGGGGCGAAATGAGCAGTTCTTC. Translation gives CASTPLGRNEQFF.

CDR3 loop: CASSLGIGPYDGYTF. The CDR3, as DNA: TGTGCCAGCAGCTTGGGCATTGGGCCATACGATGGCTACACCTTC. This chain uses TRBV5-6 with TRBJ1-2; D is uncertain. This CDR3 region has 15 residues. Between the trimmed V and J ends, which lost 0 bases and 6 bases, there was a span of 15 bases. Looked up from germline, CDR1 is SGHDT and CDR2 is YYEEEE.

In the case of this clonotype: A read error is possible here, since a much larger clone lies one base away. The chain employs TRBV4-1 and TRBJ2-4; D is perhaps TRBD1 or TRBD2 (7 bases each). CDR1 and CDR2 (germline): MGHRA, YSYEKL. CDR3 length equals 14 residues. V was cut by 2 bases and J by 8 bases, with 13 bases left in between. The CDR3 region is CASSQSPGGDIQYF. As DNA, the CDR3 is TGCGCCAGCAGCCAATCGCCAGGGGGGGACATTCAGTACTTC.

This clonotype has a handful of counts. V and J are TRBV3-1 and TRBJ1-1; D call uncertain. Trimming removed 4 bases at V and 5 bases at J, with 11 bases between. Germline CDR1 LGHDT, CDR2 YNNKEL (reference sequence). This CDR3 has 13 amino acids. CDR3 sequence: CASSPLAETEAFF. The CDR3 DNA is TGTGCCAGCAGCCCCCTGGCAGAGACTGAAGCTTTCTTT.